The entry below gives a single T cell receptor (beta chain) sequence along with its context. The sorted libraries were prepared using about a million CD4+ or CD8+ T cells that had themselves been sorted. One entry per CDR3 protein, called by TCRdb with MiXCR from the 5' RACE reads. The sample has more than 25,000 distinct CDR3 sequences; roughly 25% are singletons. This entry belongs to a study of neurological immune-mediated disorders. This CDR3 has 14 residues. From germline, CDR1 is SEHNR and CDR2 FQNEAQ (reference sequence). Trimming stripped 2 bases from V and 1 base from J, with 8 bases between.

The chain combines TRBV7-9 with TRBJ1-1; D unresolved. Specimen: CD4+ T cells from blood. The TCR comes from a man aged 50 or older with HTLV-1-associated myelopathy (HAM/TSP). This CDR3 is CASSLIGGNTEAFF. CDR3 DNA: TGTGCCAGCAGCTTAATCGGAGGGAACACTGAAGCTTTCTTT.